Below, 21 T cell receptor beta chains from the same sample are listed, as sequenced in a study of long-term antiretroviral therapy in people with HIV. Runs used v3.0 of the immunoSEQ assay and were done at survey level. Method: immunoSEQ multiplex PCR; TCRdb's copy keeps in-frame clones and lacks some. The sample includes tens of thousands of clones, 80% to 85% of them seen just once. The sequencing here drew on unsorted PBMCs, taken 0.4 years after starting antiretroviral therapy. The receptor source for this set is a man in his fifties or sixties with HIV.

This chain links TRBV9 with TRBJ1-1; 7 nucleotides align to TRBD1. V was pared by 3 bases and J by 1 base, with 6 bases of the junction left unmatched. From germline, CDR1 is SGDLS and CDR2 YYNGEE. This CDR3 spans 15 amino acids. The CDR3 is CASSATGAGNTEAFF. The CDR3 bases are TGTGCCAGCAGCGCCACAGGGGCGGGGAACACTGAAGCTTTCTTT.

This chain uses TRBV5-4 with TRBJ1-1, with D perhaps TRBD1 (6 bases). V was clipped by 0 bases and J by 3 bases, with 12 bases between them. The CDR3 is 15 residues long. Germline V lookup: CDR1 SGHNT, CDR2 YYREEE (reference sequence). This CDR3 reads CASSLGSGVDTEAFF. CDR3 bases: TGTGCCAGCAGCTTGGGGTCAGGGGTCGACACTGAAGCTTTCTTT.

The rearrangement links TRBV18 to TRBJ2-7; D is tentatively TRBD1 or TRBD2 (5 bases each). Deletions cut 8 bases from V and 2 bases from J, with 16 bases between. The CDR3 consists of 14 residues. Germline CDR1 reads KGHSH; CDR2 reads LQKENI. CDR3: CASAQGEGPYEQYF. For the CDR3, the DNA is TGTGCCAGCGCCCAGGGTGAGGGCCCCTACGAGCAGTACTTC.

Concerning this clone itself: A read error may account for a junction end that differs from germline. The V gene is TRBV6-6, the J gene TRBJ1-2; unclear D gene. This CDR3 contains 13 residues. Germline assignment: CDR1 MNHNY and CDR2 SVGAGI (reference sequence). The CDR3 sequence: CASSYSKGPPYAF. The CDR3, as DNA: TGTGCCAGCAGTTACTCAAAAGGACCGCCGTACGCCTTC.

The count of this clone is one. The gene calls are TRBV29-1 and TRBJ2-1; the D gene is possibly TRBD2 (5 bases). Germline CDR1 is SQVTM and CDR2 is ANQGSEA. The V end was cut by 2 bases, the J end by 8 bases, with 16 bases between. This CDR3 is built from 14 residues. CDR3 sequence: CSVERPLARDEQFF. For the CDR3, the DNA is TGCAGCGTTGAACGCCCCCTAGCTAGGGATGAGCAGTTCTTC.

This clone was observed a handful of times. This rearrangement joins TRBV4-1 to TRBJ1-6; weak D call: TRBD1 (6 bases). V was trimmed by 3 bases and J by 8 bases, leaving 17 bases between them. Germline-derived CDR1 and CDR2 are MGHRA and YSYEKL. The CDR3 totals 16 residues. The CDR3 sequence: CASSHTGIKVDSPLHF. In DNA, the CDR3 is TGCGCCAGCAGCCATACAGGGATAAAGGTAGATTCACCCCTCCACTTT.

The genes are TRBV7-3 and TRBJ2-2; D may match TRBD1 or TRBD2 (5 bases each). CDR3 size: 13 residues. Trimming removed 6 bases from V and 9 bases from J, with 14 bases in between. CDR1 and CDR2 (germline): SGHTA, FQGTGA. CDR3 sequence (DNA): TGTGCCAGCAGGGGACGAGGGAGTCGGGAGCTGTTTTTT. Its protein product is CASRGRGSRELFF. Based on the CDR3 plus reference TRBV7-3 and TRBJ2-2, the full variable domain is GAGVSQTPSNKVTEKGKYVELRCDPISGHTALYWYRQSLGQGPEFLIYFQGTGAADDSGLPNDRFFAVRPEGSVSTLKIQRTERGDSAVYLCASRGRGSRELFFGEGSRLTVL.

V usage is TRBV6-1 and J usage is TRBJ2-7; D is unresolved. Germline-derived CDR1 and CDR2 are MNHNS and SASEGT. The CDR3 covers 14 residues. V was cut by 1 base and J by 0 bases, with 7 bases left in between. The CDR3 DNA sequence: TGTGCCAGCAGTGAAGTACGTCTCTCCTACGAGCAGTACTTC. Amino acid sequence: CASSEVRLSYEQYF.

The chain couples TRBV5-6 to TRBJ1-5; D is unclear. The CDR3 has 15 amino acids. Germline loops: CDR1 SGHDT, CDR2 YYEEEE. Trimming removed 3 bases at V and 2 bases at J, with 12 bases between. In DNA, the CDR3 is TGTGCCAGCAGCTCGTGGGTTGAGGGCAATCAGCCCCAGCATTTT. This sequence encodes CASSSWVEGNQPQHF.

The chain recombines TRBV18 with TRBJ2-7; TRBD1 is a possible D gene (6 bases). CDR3 length: 15 residues. Germline lookup yields CDR1 KGHSH and CDR2 LQKENI. The germline V and J ends were trimmed by 6 bases and 6 bases, with 21 bases remaining between them. Here the CDR3 DNA reads TGTGCCAGCTCCCCCCCTGTACAGGGAAGTGGCGAGCAGTACTTC. Translation gives CASSPPVQGSGEQYF.

This chain uses TRBV11-1 with TRBJ1-1, with unresolved D. The CDR3 runs 12 residues. In germline, CDR1 is SGHAT, CDR2 FQDESV (reference sequence). Trimming removed 5 bases at V and 11 bases at J, with 15 bases between. For the CDR3, the DNA is TGTGCCAGCAGCCCCGTGACCGTTGGGGCTTTCTTT. Translation: CASSPVTVGAFF.

The V call is TRBV7-8, the J call TRBJ2-6, with 7 bases matching TRBD1. This CDR3 has 16 amino acids. CDR1 is SGHVS, CDR2 FQNEAQ, per germline. With V trimmed by 3 bases and J by 1 base, 3 bases remained unmatched. DNA of the CDR3: TGTGCCAGCAGCTTCCAACAGGGGTCTGGGGCCAACGTCCTGACTTTC. Translated, it gives CASSFQQGSGANVLTF.

The V call is TRBV30, the J call TRBJ1-4; D not certain. V was pared by 2 bases and J by 0 bases, with 10 bases between. Looked up from germline, CDR1 is GTSNPN and CDR2 is SVGIG (reference sequence). This CDR3 has 15 residues. The CDR3 is CAWSPDRATNEKLFF. CDR3 DNA sequence: TGTGCCTGGAGTCCGGACCGTGCAACTAATGAAAAACTGTTTTTT.

The chain joins TRBV19 to TRBJ1-2; a possible D gene is TRBD1 (6 bases). Trimming left V 0 bases short and J 3 bases short, with 14 bases between. CDR1 is LNHDA, CDR2 SQIVND, per germline (reference sequence). The CDR3 contains 16 residues. The DNA for the CDR3 is TGTGCCAGTAGTATAGAAGCCGGCAGGGGATACTATGGCTACACCTTC. Translation: CASSIEAGRGYYGYTF.

This clone was seen just once. The J gene is TRBJ1-4, the V gene TRBV18, with D uncertain. Germline V CDR1 and CDR2: KGHSH, LQKENI. The CDR3 length is 12 residues. Trimming stripped 3 bases from V and 5 bases from J, with 4 bases between. In nucleotides, the CDR3 is TGTGCCAGCTCACCGCCGAATGAAAAACTGTTTTTT. It yields the protein CASSPPNEKLFF.

The rearrangement joins TRBV11-2 to TRBJ2-2; a weak D match, TRBD1 (6 bases). V was pared by 3 bases and J by 5 bases, with 16 bases between. The CDR3 spans 16 residues. Per germline, CDR1 SGHAT and CDR2 FQNNGV. The CDR3 nucleotides read TGTGCCAGCAGCTTCCCCGGGACATCCAGGACCGGGGAGCTGTTTTTT. Its protein product is CASSFPGTSRTGELFF. Combining the CDR3 with reference TRBV11-2 and TRBJ2-2 gives the whole variable domain EAGVAQSPRYKIIEKRQSVAFWCNPISGHATLYWYQQILGQGPKLLIQFQNNGVVDDSQLPKDRFSAERLKGVDSTLKIQPAKLEDSAVYLCASSFPGTSRTGELFFGEGSRLTVL.

V usage is TRBV7-9 and J usage is TRBJ1-1; D perhaps matches TRBD1 (5 bases). V was pared by 5 bases and J by 5 bases, with 9 bases between. Per germline, CDR1 SEHNR and CDR2 FQNEAQ (reference sequence). This CDR3 region has 12 residues. The CDR3 loop reads CASSPGGTEAFF. CDR3 coding DNA: TGTGCCAGCAGCCCTGGGGGGACTGAAGCTTTCTTT.

The chain is built from TRBV7-9 and TRBJ2-1; D tentatively reads TRBD1 or TRBD2 (5 bases each). The V end lost 5 bases, the J end lost 5 bases, and 22 bases lay between the germline ends. CDR3 length: 17 amino acids. CDR1 SEHNR and CDR2 FQNEAQ come from the germline V gene (reference sequence). CDR3 residues: CASSLRTPGDGHNEQFF. The CDR3 nucleotides are TGTGCCAGCAGCCTCAGGACCCCTGGGGACGGTCACAATGAGCAGTTCTTC.

The chain combines TRBV7-9 with TRBJ1-1, with D maybe TRBD1 (5 bases). Trimming removed 5 bases at V and 0 bases at J, with 10 bases between. CDR3 size: 14 residues. Per germline, CDR1 SEHNR and CDR2 FQNEAQ (reference sequence). CDR3 nucleotide sequence: TGTGCCAGCAGCGTAGGGACGGTGAACACTGAAGCTTTCTTT. It encodes CASSVGTVNTEAFF.

The V call is TRBV5-1, the J call TRBJ2-7; TRBD1 matches at 8 bases. Germline V gene lookup returns CDR1 SGHRS and CDR2 YFSETQ. Germline trimming cut 0 bases from V and 6 bases from J; bases unmatched to any gene: 8. The CDR3 runs 15 residues. In DNA form, the CDR3 reads TGCGCCAGCAGCTTGGCGGTCGGACAGGGCTCCGAGCAGTACTTC. Translating it yields CASSLAVGQGSEQYF.

The genes are TRBV14 and TRBJ2-2; maybe TRBD1 (6 bases). The ends were cut back, 3 bases at V and 1 base at J, with 15 bases in the middle. Germline V lookup: CDR1 SGHDN, CDR2 FVKESK. CDR3 length equals 17 residues. As DNA, the CDR3 is TGTGCCAGCAGCCAGACCTGGGGCAGGGGGAACACCGGGGAGCTGTTTTTT. Amino acids: CASSQTWGRGNTGELFF.